Listed here are 21 T cell receptor beta chains from one sample, sequenced in a study of cytomegalovirus exposure and HLA in healthy donors. This table comes from immunoSEQ multiplex PCR, and its TCRdb copy is limited to in-frame clones, with some not included. The repertoire includes about 120,000 clones, 88% of them detected once, and roughly 1.4% sits in the top ten. Sequencing was carried out using PBMCs. Receptors were obtained from a woman younger than 45 in good health and CMV-seropositive.

The chain uses TRBV6-5 and TRBJ1-6; tentative D call: TRBD1 (6 bases). V lost 5 bases to trimming and J lost 9 bases, with 14 bases between them. CDR1 and CDR2 (germline): MNHEY, SVGAGI. There are 14 residues in the CDR3. The CDR3 is CASSQRGSSSPLHF. For the CDR3, the DNA is TGTGCCAGCAGTCAGAGGGGGAGTAGTTCACCCCTCCACTTT.

The rearrangement links TRBV5-5 to TRBJ1-6; TRBD1 matches at 10 bases. Per germline, CDR1 SGHKS and CDR2 YYEKEE (reference sequence). This CDR3 is 14 amino acids long. V shed 4 bases, J shed 7 bases, and the junction held 2 bases outside the gene matches. This CDR3 is CASSGDRGNSPLHF. CDR3 coding DNA: TGTGCCAGCAGCGGGGACAGGGGAAATTCACCCCTCCACTTT.

V gene TRBV5-4 combines with J gene TRBJ2-5, with D possibly matching TRBD1 (5 bases). V lost 0 bases to trimming and J lost 6 bases, with 12 bases between them. The CDR3 is 14 residues long. CDR1 and CDR2 from the germline V gene are SGHNT and YYREEE (reference sequence). The chain's CDR3 is CASSLGGALKTQYF. Written as DNA, the CDR3 is TGTGCCAGCAGCTTGGGTGGGGCCTTGAAGACCCAGTACTTC.

The CDR3 sequence: CASSLYFVSYEQYF. CDR3 coding DNA: TGTGCCAGCAGTTTATACTTCGTCTCCTACGAGCAGTACTTC. V is TRBV27 and J is TRBJ2-7; D not certain. V was clipped by 1 base and J by 0 bases, with 7 bases between them. Germline CDR1 MNHEY, CDR2 SMNVEV (reference sequence). The CDR3 runs to 14 residues.

The chain combines TRBV6-4 with TRBJ2-1; 7 positions agree with TRBD2. Germline lookup yields CDR1 MRHNA and CDR2 SNTAGT. This CDR3 is built from 13 residues. V was pared by 2 bases and J by 9 bases, with 4 bases of the junction left unmatched. The CDR3 loop reads CASSDLLAGEQFF. CDR3 nucleotides: TGTGCCAGCAGTGACCTTTTAGCGGGTGAGCAGTTCTTC.

The chain couples TRBV29-1 to TRBJ1-1; a weak D match, TRBD1 (6 bases). This CDR3 spans 14 amino acids. Trimming pared 2 bases from V and 5 bases from J, leaving 15 bases between. Germline CDR1 is SQVTM and CDR2 is ANQGSEA. CDR3 DNA sequence: TGCAGCGTTGAATTCGCAGGGGTATGGACTGAAGCTTTCTTT. This sequence encodes CSVEFAGVWTEAFF.

The gene calls are TRBV4-3 and TRBJ2-7, with TRBD1 matching over 7 bases. The V segment lost 0 bases and the J segment 2 bases; nucleotides outside the gene matches: 7. The length of the CDR3 is 16 residues. The germline CDR1 and CDR2 sequences are LGHNA and YSLEER. The CDR3 here is CASSQDWAGGAYEQYF. The CDR3 coding sequence is TGCGCCAGCAGCCAAGATTGGGCAGGGGGTGCCTACGAGCAGTACTTC.

V is TRBV2 and J is TRBJ2-5; TRBD2 might be the D (6 bases). The CDR3 has 16 amino acids. CDR1 and CDR2 from the germline V gene are SNHLY and FYNNEI. Trimming removed 0 bases from V and 5 bases from J, with 16 bases in between. The CDR3 DNA reads TGTGCCAGCAGTGAAGCAGTCCTCATTGCGGGGGAGACCCAGTACTTC. Its translation: CASSEAVLIAGETQYF.

This rearrangement joins TRBV28 to TRBJ1-1; D is ambiguous. Germline V gene lookup returns CDR1 MDHEN and CDR2 SYDVKM. This CDR3 is 15 amino acids long. V was trimmed by 1 base and J by 2 bases, leaving 11 bases between them. CDR3 in amino acids: CASSLSEAGNTEAFF. CDR3 sequence (DNA): TGTGCCAGCAGTTTATCAGAGGCCGGTAACACTGAAGCTTTCTTT. Using reference TRBV28 and TRBJ1-1 for the parts outside the CDR3, the full variable domain is DVKVTQSSRYLVKRTGEKVFLECVQDMDHENMFWYRQDPGLGLRLIYFSYDVKMKEKGDIPEGYSVSREKKERFSLILESASTNQTSMYLCASSLSEAGNTEAFFGQGTRLTVV.

The genes are TRBV2 and TRBJ1-1, with TRBD1 identical over 10 bases. J lost 4 bases, V lost 6 bases, and 5 bases had no gene match. The length of the CDR3 is 14 residues. CDR1 and CDR2 (germline): SNHLY, FYNNEI. DNA of the CDR3: TGTGCCAGCAGGAGGACAGGGGGGAGCACTGAAGCTTTCTTT. Translation gives CASRRTGGSTEAFF.

The chain links TRBV29-1 to TRBJ2-3; unclear D gene. V was shortened by 4 bases and J by 2 bases, with 7 bases between the two germline ends. Germline lookup yields CDR1 SQVTM and CDR2 ANQGSEA. There are 12 residues in the CDR3. This chain's CDR3 is CSVGGPTDTQYF. The CDR3 region has the DNA TGCAGCGTTGGAGGTCCCACAGATACGCAGTATTTT.

This chain links TRBV2 with TRBJ2-3, with 13 bases matching TRBD2. Germline assignment: CDR1 SNHLY and CDR2 FYNNEI. Trimming took 4 bases from V and 6 from J; bases not matched to a gene: 4. The length of the CDR3 is 15 residues. The CDR3 DNA reads as TGTGCCAGCAGTGCACTAGCGGGAGGGAGGGATACGCAGTATTTT. This codes for CASSALAGGRDTQYF.

V usage is TRBV5-1 and J usage is TRBJ2-2, with TRBD2 identical over 14 bases. The CDR3 extends over 14 amino acids. J gave up 8 bases and V 9 bases, and 6 bases lay outside the gene matches. The V gene's germline CDR1 is SGHRS and CDR2 YFSETQ. CDR3 sequence (DNA): TGCGCCACTGCCGGGACTAGCGGGAGAGGGGAGCTGTTTTTT. Its translation: CATAGTSGRGELFF.

This chain connects TRBV4-1 to TRBJ2-7; D might be TRBD2 (6 bases). Trimming shortened V by 5 bases and J by 4 bases, and 18 bases separated the two germline ends. Per germline, CDR1 MGHRA and CDR2 YSYEKL. The CDR3 contains 15 residues. The CDR3 DNA follows: TGCGCCAGCAGCGAAGGACGGGGAGGCGGTTACGAGCAGTACTTC. Its translation: CASSEGRGGGYEQYF.

The genes are TRBV11-2 and TRBJ2-5; TRBD2 matches 9 bases. With 1 base clipped from V and 3 bases from J, the junction kept 9 bases outside the gene matches. The V gene's germline CDR1 is SGHAT and CDR2 FQNNGV. The CDR3 length is 17 residues. The CDR3 nucleotides read TGTGCCAGCAGCTTAGGGCCCTGGGTAGCGGGAGAAGAGACCCAGTACTTC. Its protein is CASSLGPWVAGEETQYF.

The chain links TRBV28 to TRBJ2-2, with TRBD2 matching over 7 bases. Trimming at V came to 6 bases and at J to 6 bases, leaving 7 bases not matched to a gene. Germline loops: CDR1 MDHEN, CDR2 SYDVKM. CDR3 length: 14 residues. CDR3 DNA sequence: TGTGCCAGCAGGACTAGCCTTAGGTCCGGGGAGCTGTTTTTT. Its protein is CASRTSLRSGELFF.

The chain has TRBV6-6 and TRBJ2-7; 12 nucleotides agree with TRBD2. CDR1 and CDR2 from the germline V gene are MNHNY and SVGAGI (reference sequence). The CDR3 is 16 residues long. The V gene end was trimmed by 4 bases and the J gene end by 3 bases; junction bases not matched to a gene: 7. The CDR3 coding sequence is TGTGCCAGCAGTTCCCCTAGCGGGAGGGCTAACTACGAGCAGTACTTC. Protein sequence: CASSSPSGRANYEQYF.

This rearrangement joins TRBV9 to TRBJ2-1; TRBD2 might be the D (5 bases). Germline CDR1 is SGDLS and CDR2 is YYNGEE. V shed 3 bases and J shed 8 bases, with 12 bases lying between them. The CDR3 is 13 residues long. The CDR3 DNA reads as TGTGCCAGCAGCGGTGGGTTCGGGGATGAGCAGTTCTTC. It encodes CASSGGFGDEQFF.

The rearrangement joins TRBV2 to TRBJ2-5; possible D gene TRBD1, 7 bases. Per germline, CDR1 SNHLY and CDR2 FYNNEI. Deletions cut 6 bases from V and 5 bases from J, with 16 bases between. CDR3 length: 14 amino acids. CDR3 bases: TGTGCCAGCAGCCGGAGGGCAGGGGGTGAGACCCAGTACTTC. Protein product: CASSRRAGGETQYF.

This chain uses TRBV5-6 with TRBJ2-2; 12 nucleotides match TRBD2. Germline V gene sequence: CDR1 SGHDT, CDR2 YYEEEE. Trimming at V came to 4 bases and at J to 3 bases, leaving 1 base not matched to a gene. The CDR3 covers 15 residues. The CDR3 spells CASSGLAGYTGELFF. The CDR3 nucleotides read TGTGCCAGCAGCGGACTAGCGGGATACACCGGGGAGCTGTTTTTT.

The chain links TRBV21-1 to TRBJ2-7; TRBD2, the D gene given by the table, was not confirmed from the DNA. TRBV21-1 is a pseudogene segment. CDR3 length: 18 residues. The CDR3 nucleotides read TGTGCCAGCAGCACCTTGACTAGCGGGAGAGGGGTTAGAGACGAGCAGTACTTC. Translating it yields CASSTLTSGRGVRDEQYF.